The clone carrying this TCR beta chain was found a few times. Its target is not known. This entry comes from a study of siplizumab effects on memory and regulatory T cells. CDR1 LNHDA and CDR2 SQIVND come from the germline V gene (reference sequence). The CDR3 has 17 amino acids. Trimming took 2 bases from V and 2 from J; bases not matched to a gene: 11. Repertoires were generated with immunoSEQ multiplex PCR, while TCRdb's copy carries only in-frame clones and drops some. The sample carries some 100,000 clones, about 91% recorded once. General observations from the study: Naive T cells were seen as more diverse than memory cells and as major alloresponse contributors.

The chain links TRBV19 to TRBJ1-1, with TRBD1 matching over 7 bases. The sequencing sample was made of CD4+ T cells sorted from blood. This clonotype was sampled from a human donor in good health. Some clones in this sample may be carry-over from other donors' samples. The DNA of the CDR3 is TGTGCCAGTAGTATAATCGAGGGGGCAAAATTTAACACTGAAGCTTTCTTT. This translates into CASSIIEGAKFNTEAFF.